This TCR beta chain was retrieved from a study of blood T cell repertoires in COVID-19. The CDR3 is 15 amino acids. Germline CDR1 reads SGHDT; CDR2 reads YYEEEE. The V and J ends lost 4 bases and 6 bases respectively, with 20 bases between them. The protocol was immunoSEQ multiplex PCR, while the TCRdb copy is restricted to in-frame clones and leaves out a portion. The table includes 40,000 to 50,000 clones, 88% detected once. Sequenced input: peripheral blood. The receptor was isolated from a human donor in a cohort sampled during active COVID-19. The chain recombines TRBV5-6 with TRBJ2-7; possibly TRBD2 for D (7 bases). CDR3 in amino acids: CASSQGRSGFSEQYF. CDR3 bases: TGTGCCAGCAGCCAGGGGCGTAGCGGGTTTTCCGAGCAGTACTTC.